This TCR beta chain was profiled in a study of T cells after yellow fever vaccination. At the level of the study: Fractions with few cells were prepared using SMART-Seq v4 Ultra Low Input. Study conclusions and caveats: Clones that expanded after primary vaccination mostly reappeared after the booster (96% CD4, 88% CD8).

The trim removed 1 base at V and 5 bases at J, leaving 7 bases unmatched. The germline V gene has CDR1 LGHNA and CDR2 YNFKEQ. The CDR3 is made up of 15 amino acids. TCRdb re-called the 5' RACE reads with MiXCR, one entry per CDR3 protein. Of fewer than 400,000 distinct CDR3 sequences listed, 6.2% are singletons. This clonotype was seen more than once but under ten times. As yet, its antigen is unknown. This clonotype was sampled from a man under 40 who received the YFV17D yellow fever vaccine. J is TRBJ2-7 and V is TRBV4-2; TRBD1 matches at 8 bases. Specimen: PBMCs, collected 5 days after the yellow fever booster vaccination. CDR3 sequence: CASSQGDRQTNEQYF. Written as DNA, the CDR3 is TGTGCCAGCAGCCAAGGGGACAGGCAAACTAACGAGCAGTACTTC.